This section outlines one T cell receptor (beta chain) sequence together with its context. Authors' data handling: Counts of nucleated cells, estimated from reference gene primer amplification, were obtained. The assay was immunoSEQ multiplex PCR, and TCRdb's table has in-frame clones only and misses some. The V and J calls and clone size come from that table; D and trimming were worked out from the DNA. The table shows approximately 110,000 clones, with 55% to 75% occurring only once. This specimen comes from a study of blood T cell repertoires in COVID-19. Study-level information: Researchers got acute and convalescent COVID-19 samples from the United States, Italy and Spain.

The length of the CDR3 is 14 residues. Trimming removed 4 bases from V and 5 bases from J; junction bases left unmatched: 7. Germline CDR1 SGHRS, CDR2 YFSETQ. Sequences were obtained from peripheral blood. This clonotype was sampled from a human donor with acute or convalescent COVID-19. The donor label of this sample is uncertain. The rearrangement links TRBV5-1 to TRBJ2-7, with 9 bases matching TRBD1. The CDR3 bases are TGCGCCAGCAGCCCAGATGGACAGGGGAACGAGCAGTACGTC. Translated: CASSPDGQGNEQYV.